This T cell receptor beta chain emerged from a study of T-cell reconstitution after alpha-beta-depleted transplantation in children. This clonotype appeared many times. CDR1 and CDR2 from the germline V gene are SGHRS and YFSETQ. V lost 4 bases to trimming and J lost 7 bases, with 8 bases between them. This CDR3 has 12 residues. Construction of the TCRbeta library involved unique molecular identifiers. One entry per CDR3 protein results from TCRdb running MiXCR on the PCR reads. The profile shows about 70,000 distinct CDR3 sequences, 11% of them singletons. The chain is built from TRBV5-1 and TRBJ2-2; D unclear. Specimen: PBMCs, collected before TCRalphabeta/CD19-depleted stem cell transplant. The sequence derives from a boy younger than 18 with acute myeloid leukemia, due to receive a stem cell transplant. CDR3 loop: CASSKGHGELFF. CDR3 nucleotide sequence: TGCGCCAGCAGCAAGGGCCACGGGGAGCTGTTTTTT.